This TCR beta chain is drawn from a study of blood T cell repertoires in COVID-19. Turning to the study itself: Collection of acute and convalescent COVID-19 samples took place in the United States, Italy and Spain. T cells, B-cell-depleted T cells, or PBMCs supplied cDNA or gDNA.

Authors' analysis steps: Reference gene primer amplification in the assay estimated nucleated cell counts. This table comes from immunoSEQ multiplex PCR, and its TCRdb copy is limited to in-frame clones, with some not included. That table is the source of V, J and clone size, and D and trimming were worked out from the DNA. This sample has 30,000 to 40,000 clones; about 90% occur once, and the top ten carry 13% to 15%. The V gene's germline CDR1 is SGHNT and CDR2 YYREEE (reference sequence). The CDR3 is made up of 16 amino acids. Between the trimmed V and J ends, which lost 6 bases and 1 base, there was a span of 18 bases.

Material: peripheral blood. This clonotype originated in a human donor with active COVID-19. The donor label of this sample is uncertain. The V and J genes are TRBV5-4 and TRBJ2-3; a possible D gene is TRBD2 (6 bases). CDR3 in DNA: TGTGCCAGCACGACCCCAACCGGGACTGGCACAGATACGCAGTATTTT. This gives the protein CASTTPTGTGTDTQYF.